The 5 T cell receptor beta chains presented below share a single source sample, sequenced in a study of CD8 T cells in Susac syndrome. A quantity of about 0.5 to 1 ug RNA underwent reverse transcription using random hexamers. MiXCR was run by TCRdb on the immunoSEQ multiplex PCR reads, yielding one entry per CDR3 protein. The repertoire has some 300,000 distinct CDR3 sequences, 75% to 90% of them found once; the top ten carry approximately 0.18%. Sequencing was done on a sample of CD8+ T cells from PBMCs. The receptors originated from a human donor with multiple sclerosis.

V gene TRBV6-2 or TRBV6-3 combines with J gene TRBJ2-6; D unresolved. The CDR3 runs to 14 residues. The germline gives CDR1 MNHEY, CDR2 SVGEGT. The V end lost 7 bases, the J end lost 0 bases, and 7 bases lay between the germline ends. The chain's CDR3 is CASIQVSGANVLTF. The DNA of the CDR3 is TGTGCCAGCATCCAGGTCTCTGGGGCCAACGTCCTGACTTTC.

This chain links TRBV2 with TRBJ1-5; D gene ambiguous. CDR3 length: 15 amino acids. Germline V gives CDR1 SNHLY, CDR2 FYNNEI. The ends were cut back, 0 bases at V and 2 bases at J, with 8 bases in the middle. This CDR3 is CASSEAGWGNQPQHF. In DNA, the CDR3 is TGTGCCAGCAGTGAAGCAGGCTGGGGCAATCAGCCCCAGCATTTT.

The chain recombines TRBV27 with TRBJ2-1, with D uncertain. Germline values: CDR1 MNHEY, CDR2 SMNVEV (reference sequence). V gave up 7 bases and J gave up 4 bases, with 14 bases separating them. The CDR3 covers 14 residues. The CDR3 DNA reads TGTGCCAGCATATGGATCCCCAAATACAATGAGCAGTTCTTC. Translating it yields CASIWIPKYNEQFF.

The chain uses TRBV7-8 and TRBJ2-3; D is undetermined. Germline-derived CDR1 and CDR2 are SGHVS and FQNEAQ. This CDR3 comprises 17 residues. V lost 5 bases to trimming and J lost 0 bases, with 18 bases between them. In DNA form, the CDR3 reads TGTGCCAGCAGCCCCGACAACCGAGCAATAAGCACAGATACGCAGTATTTT. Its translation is CASSPDNRAISTDTQYF. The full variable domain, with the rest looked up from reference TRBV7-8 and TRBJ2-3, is GAGVSQSPRYKVAKRGQDVALRCDPISGHVSLFWYQQALGQGPEFLTYFQNEAQLDKSGLPSDRFFAERPEGSVSTLKIQRTQQEDSAVYLCASSPDNRAISTDTQYFGPGTRLTVL.

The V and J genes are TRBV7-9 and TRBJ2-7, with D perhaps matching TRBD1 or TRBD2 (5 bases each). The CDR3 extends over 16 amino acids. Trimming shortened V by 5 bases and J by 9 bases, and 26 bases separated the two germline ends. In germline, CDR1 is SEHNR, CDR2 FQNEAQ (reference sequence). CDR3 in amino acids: CASSQGWDGDLRGQYF. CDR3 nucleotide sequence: TGTGCCAGCAGCCAAGGATGGGACGGTGACCTACGAGGGCAGTACTTC.